This TCR beta chain was sequenced during a study of breast tumors, draining lymph nodes, adjacent tissues. Germline V lookup: CDR1 SGDLS, CDR2 YYNGEE. This CDR3 is built from 15 residues. V was shortened by 5 bases and J by 3 bases, with 17 bases between the two germline ends. Whole-study findings and limits: Tumor TCR diversity was below lymph nodes but above nontumor tissue. Data fit most tumor T cells coming from lymph node, expanding in tumor. Luminal-like breast cancer showed significantly greater tumor-nontumor repertoire similarity than basal-like breast cancer did. Data only fit, rather than demonstrated, lymph node origin of most tumor T cells.

This clonotype has more than one count but fewer than ten. Its specificity is not known. TCRdb re-called the multiplex PCR reads through MiXCR, storing one row per CDR3 protein. The table has 25,000 to 40,000 distinct CDR3 sequences, roughly two thirds seen once; the top ten hold 15% to 20%. The sequence came from a female donor with breast cancer. Some clones in this sample may be carry-over from other donors' samples. Specimen: breast tumor tissue. This chain links TRBV9 with TRBJ1-1; a weak D match, TRBD1 (6 bases). CDR3 in DNA: TGTGCCAGCAGGGAATATACAGGGCGGGACACTGAAGCTTTCTTT. It codes for CASREYTGRDTEAFF.